This TCR beta chain was retrieved from a study of T cells in Graves' hyperthyroidism and ophthalmopathy. The CDR3 is 15 amino acids. Germline V gene data show CDR1 as SGHNT and CDR2 as YYREEE (reference sequence). The V segment lost 2 bases and the J segment 6 bases; nucleotides outside the gene matches: 2. For this clonotype: Antigen unknown.

Study-level findings and limits: Most thyroid clonotypes expanded above 0.001 appeared in blood too.

RNA transcripts were the template for amplifying TCR beta CDR3 regions. HTBI primers were used for first-round RT-PCR of the TCR CDR3. TCRdb reanalysed the multiplex PCR reads using MiXCR and keeps one entry per CDR3 protein. The sample has hundreds of thousands of distinct CDR3 sequences, around 13% seen once. The chain employs TRBV5-4 and TRBJ2-3; TRBD2 agrees at 14 bases. Sequencing was performed on blood. The sequence derives from a woman aged 30 to 39 with Graves' hyperthyroidism. The CDR3 nucleotides read TGTGCCAGCAGCTTCAGGACTAGCGGGAGGGATACGCAGTATTTT. This sequence encodes CASSFRTSGRDTQYF.